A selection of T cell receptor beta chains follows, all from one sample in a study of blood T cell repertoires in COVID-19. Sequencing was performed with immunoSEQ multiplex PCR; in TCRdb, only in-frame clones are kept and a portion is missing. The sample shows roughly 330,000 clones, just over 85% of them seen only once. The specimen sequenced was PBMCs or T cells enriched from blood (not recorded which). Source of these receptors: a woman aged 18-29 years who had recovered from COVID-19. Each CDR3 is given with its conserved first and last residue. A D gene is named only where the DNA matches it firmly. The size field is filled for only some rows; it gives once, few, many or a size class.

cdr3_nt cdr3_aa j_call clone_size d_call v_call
TGCAGTGCTAGTGAGGTAGTTTACACTGAAGCTTTCTTT CSASEVVYTEAFF TRBJ1-1 once NA TRBV20-1
TGTGCCAGTAACGGGGTAAGGAGCTCCTACAATGAGCAGTTCTTC CASNGVRSSYNEQFF TRBJ2-1 NA NA TRBV19
TGTGCCAGCAGCCCTGGAGGAGGGTACCAAAACATTCAGTACTTC CASSPGGGYQNIQYF TRBJ2-4 NA NA TRBV5-4
TGTGCCAGCAGTGAATGGGGAGCCTCGAACACCGGGGAGCTGTTTTTT CASSEWGASNTGELFF TRBJ2-2 NA NA TRBV2
TGTGCCAGCAGGACAGGGGGGTTTAGCAATCAGCCCCAGCATTTT CASRTGGFSNQPQHF TRBJ1-5 NA TRBD1 TRBV28
TGTGCCAGCAGCTTAACGGGGACTGAAGCTTTCTTT CASSLTGTEAFF TRBJ1-1 NA NA TRBV7-2
TGTGCCAGCAGTTTATCAGGGGAGGTCTATGGCTACACCTTC CASSLSGEVYGYTF TRBJ1-2 NA NA TRBV27
TGCGCCAGCAGCCCCCAGACTAGCGGGAGCACAGATACGCAGTATTTT CASSPQTSGSTDTQYF TRBJ2-3 NA TRBD2 TRBV4-1
TGCAGTGCTAGGACAGGGACTGAAGCTTTCTTT CSARTGTEAFF TRBJ1-1 NA TRBD1 TRBV20-1
TGCAGCGTTGAACAGGGGGAACGAGAGACCCAGTACTTC CSVEQGERETQYF TRBJ2-5 NA TRBD1 TRBV29-1
TGTGCCAGTAGTACCCCGGGACTCCAAAACGCTGACAATGAGCAGTTCTTC CASSTPGLQNADNEQFF TRBJ2-1 NA NA TRBV19
TGCGCCAGCAGCTTGGTGGCAGGGGGCACAGATACGCAGTATTTT CASSLVAGGTDTQYF TRBJ2-3 NA NA TRBV5-1
TGTGCCAGCGGTCACCTTCCCGGGAATACTGAAGCTTTCTTT CASGHLPGNTEAFF TRBJ1-1 NA NA TRBV2
TGTGCCACCAGCAGAGGGGGAACAGGGAACACTGAAGCTTTCTTT CATSRGGTGNTEAFF TRBJ1-1 NA NA TRBV15
TGTGCCAGCTCCAGGGTACTAGCGCCGACAGATACGCAGTATTTT CASSRVLAPTDTQYF TRBJ2-3 NA TRBD2 TRBV6-5
TGCGCCAGCAGATACAGGGAGACTGAAGCTTTCTTT CASRYRETEAFF TRBJ1-1 NA NA TRBV5-1
TGTGCCAGCAGTGACCTAAGCGGGGGAAACAATGAGCAGTTCTTC CASSDLSGGNNEQFF TRBJ2-1 NA TRBD2 TRBV6-4
TGTGCCAGCAGCCCAGAGGACAGGTCGTACCAAGAGACCCAGTACTTC CASSPEDRSYQETQYF TRBJ2-5 NA TRBD1 TRBV7-2
TGCGCCAGCAGTGAGTCGGGACTATACAATGAGCAGTTCTTC CASSESGLYNEQFF TRBJ2-1 NA TRBD2 TRBV10-1
TGTGCCAGCAGCTTCAACAATCAGCCCCAGCATTTT CASSFNNQPQHF TRBJ1-5 NA NA TRBV5-6
TGTGCCAGCAGCGTAGCGGCGGCTAGCGTTCTGGGCCCCGGGGAGCTGTTTTTT CASSVAAASVLGPGELFF TRBJ2-2 NA NA TRBV9
TGTGCCAGCAGCTCCAAGGGGGGGCTCGGCTATGGCTACACCTTC CASSSKGGLGYGYTF TRBJ1-2 NA NA TRBV7-9
TGTGCCAGCAGTTTATCCAGGTTATCCTACGAGCAGTACTTC CASSLSRLSYEQYF TRBJ2-7 NA NA TRBV27
TGTGCCACTAATAGGGGCAGCGGGGAGCTGTTTTTT CATNRGSGELFF TRBJ2-2 NA NA TRBV19
TGTGCCAGCAGCTCCCTCCCGGGACTAGCGGGGGGGCGCGGGTCAGATACGCAGTATTTT CASSSLPGLAGGRGSDTQYF TRBJ2-3 NA TRBD2 TRBV13
TGTGCCAGCAGTTTAGGGCGGAATGAGCAGTTCTTC CASSLGRNEQFF TRBJ2-1 NA NA TRBV12-3/TRBV12-4
TGTGCCAGCAGCCAAGGGGGGAGGGCCGGCGAGCAGTACTTC CASSQGGRAGEQYF TRBJ2-7 NA TRBD2 TRBV3-1/TRBV3-2
TGTGCCAGCAGTGAGAGTTCGTACACTGAAGCTTTCTTT CASSESSYTEAFF TRBJ1-1 NA NA TRBV2
TGCGCCAGCAGCCAAGCCCGGGACAGGGGGCGAGGCTACACCTTC CASSQARDRGRGYTF TRBJ1-2 NA TRBD1 TRBV4-1
TGTGCCAGCAGGAGGGCACAAACCTACGAGCAGTACTTC CASRRAQTYEQYF TRBJ2-7 NA NA TRBV28
TGTGCCTGGGCGGGACAGATGAACACTGAAGCTTTCTTT CAWAGQMNTEAFF TRBJ1-1 NA TRBD1 TRBV30
TGTGCCAGCTCACCGAGGGGACAGGCTGAAGCTTTCTTT CASSPRGQAEAFF TRBJ1-1 few TRBD1 TRBV18
TGTGCCAGCAGCAAGACAGAGGCCTACGAGCAGTACTTC CASSKTEAYEQYF TRBJ2-7 NA NA TRBV12-3/TRBV12-4
TGTGCCAGCATGGGAGAAGGTCAGCCCCAGCATTTT CASMGEGQPQHF TRBJ1-5 once NA TRBV6-5
TGCAGCGTTGGGAGACAGGGGGCCGCTGAAGCTTTCTTT CSVGRQGAAEAFF TRBJ1-1 few TRBD1 TRBV29-1
TGTGCCAGCACCACCGGGACAGGACGTGATAATTCACCCCTCCACTTT CASTTGTGRDNSPLHF TRBJ1-6 NA TRBD1 TRBV7-9
TGCGCCAGCAGCACGGGACTGCCCACCGGGGAGCTGTTTTTT CASSTGLPTGELFF TRBJ2-2 NA NA TRBV5-1
TGTGCCAGCAGCTATGTGACGGACAGTGTCTATGGCTACACCTTC CASSYVTDSVYGYTF TRBJ1-2 NA NA TRBV7-9
TGTGCCAGCAGTTTAAAAGAGGGCTACACCTTC CASSLKEGYTF TRBJ1-2 NA NA TRBV28
TGTGCCAGCAGTTACTTCGGCGGGGCAACGTCCAACGAGCAGTACTTC CASSYFGGATSNEQYF TRBJ2-7 NA NA TRBV6-5
TGTGCCAGCAGCGTAGGAGGGGGTTCACCCCTCCACTTT CASSVGGGSPLHF TRBJ1-6 few NA TRBV9
TGTGCCAGCAGCTTCACAGGGGGCTTCTACGAGCAGTACTTC CASSFTGGFYEQYF TRBJ2-7 NA TRBD1 TRBV11-1
TGTGCCAGCAGCCAAGATAGTAAGTCCGAAGCTTTCTTT CASSQDSKSEAFF TRBJ1-1 NA NA TRBV3-1/TRBV3-2
TGTGCCACCAGCTCAACCTTAGACGGGGAGCTGTTTTTT CATSSTLDGELFF TRBJ2-2 few NA TRBV24-1
TGTGCCAGCAGCCAAGACTTGAACACTGAAGCTTTCTTT CASSQDLNTEAFF TRBJ1-1 NA NA TRBV6-5
TGTGCCAGCAGCCCGAACGGGGGGGACACTAACTATGGCTACACCTTC CASSPNGGDTNYGYTF TRBJ1-2 once NA TRBV7-3
TGTGCCAGCAGGCCTACAGGGGGGACTAATGAAAAACTGTTTTTT CASRPTGGTNEKLFF TRBJ1-4 NA TRBD1 TRBV28
TGTGCCAGCAGTTTCTTTATAGCCAAAAACATTCAGTACTTC CASSFFIAKNIQYF TRBJ2-4 NA NA TRBV28
TGTGCCAGCAGCTTAACTAGCGGTCTTAACACCGGGGAGCTGTTTTTT CASSLTSGLNTGELFF TRBJ2-2 NA TRBD2 TRBV5-5
TGTGCCAGCAGCGTAGGTTCGCGGGGCCCTAATGAGCAGTTCTTC CASSVGSRGPNEQFF TRBJ2-1 NA NA TRBV9
TGCGCCAGCAGTTATAACAGGGGCCACTATGGCTACACCTTC CASSYNRGHYGYTF TRBJ1-2 few TRBD1 TRBV10-2
TGCGCCAGCAGCCGATTAGGCCAGTACAGGGCCTACACCTTC CASSRLGQYRAYTF TRBJ1-2 NA NA TRBV4-1
TGTGCCAGCAGTTTGTCGGGGGGCGTAGATACGCAGTATTTT CASSLSGGVDTQYF TRBJ2-3 NA NA TRBV27
TGCGCCAGCAGCCAAGAAGGGACTAGCGGAAATGAGCAGTTCTTC CASSQEGTSGNEQFF TRBJ2-1 NA TRBD2 TRBV4-1
TGTGCCAGCAGTTTCCCCCCCGGGGGTAAGGGTGAAGCTTTCTTT CASSFPPGGKGEAFF TRBJ1-1 NA NA TRBV28
TGTGCCACCAGTGTCCGACTAGCAGGATACAATGAGCAGTTCTTC CATSVRLAGYNEQFF TRBJ2-1 few TRBD2 TRBV24-1
TGTGCCAGCTCACCCCGTGAGGGGGCCGGGGAGACCCAGTACTTC CASSPREGAGETQYF TRBJ2-5 NA TRBD1 TRBV18